This T cell receptor (beta chain) was retrieved from a study of blood T cell repertoires in COVID-19. The assay was immunoSEQ multiplex PCR, and TCRdb's table has in-frame clones only and misses some. The sample has about 180,000 clones; approximately 85% are singletons. CDR1 LNHDA and CDR2 SQIVND come from the germline V gene (reference sequence). This CDR3 contains 14 residues. V shed 4 bases, J shed 2 bases, and the junction held 4 bases outside the gene matches. The TCR comes from a woman older than 75 with acute or convalescent COVID-19. The sample consisted of peripheral blood. The chain uses TRBV19 and TRBJ1-1; 7 bases fit TRBD1. CDR3 nucleotides: TGTGCCAGTAGTACTTGGACAGGCAACACTGAAGCTTTCTTT. This translates into CASSTWTGNTEAFF.